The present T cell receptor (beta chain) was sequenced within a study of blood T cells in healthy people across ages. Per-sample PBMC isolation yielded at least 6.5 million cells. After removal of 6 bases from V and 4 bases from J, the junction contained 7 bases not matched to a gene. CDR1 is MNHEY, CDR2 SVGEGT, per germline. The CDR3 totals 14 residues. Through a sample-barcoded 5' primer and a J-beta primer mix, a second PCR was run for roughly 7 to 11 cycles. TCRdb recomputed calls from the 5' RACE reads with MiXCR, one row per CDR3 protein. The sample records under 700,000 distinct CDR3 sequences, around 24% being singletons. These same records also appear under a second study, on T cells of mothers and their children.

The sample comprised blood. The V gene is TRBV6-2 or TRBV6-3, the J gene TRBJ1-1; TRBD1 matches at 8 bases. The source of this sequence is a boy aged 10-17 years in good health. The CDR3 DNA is TGTGCCAGCAGGGCCCGGACAGGGTCCACTGAAGCTTTCTTT. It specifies CASRARTGSTEAFF.